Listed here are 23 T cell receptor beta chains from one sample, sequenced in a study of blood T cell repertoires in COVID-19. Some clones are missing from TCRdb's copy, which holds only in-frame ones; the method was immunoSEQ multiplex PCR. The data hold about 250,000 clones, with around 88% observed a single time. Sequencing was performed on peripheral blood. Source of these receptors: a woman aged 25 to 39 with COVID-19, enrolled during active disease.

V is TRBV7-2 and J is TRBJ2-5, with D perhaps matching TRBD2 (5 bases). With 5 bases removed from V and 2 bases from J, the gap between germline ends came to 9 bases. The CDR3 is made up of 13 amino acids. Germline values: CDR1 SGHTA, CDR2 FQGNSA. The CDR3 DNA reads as TGTGCCAGCAGCACGGGATCGCAAGAGACCCAGTACTTC. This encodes CASSTGSQETQYF. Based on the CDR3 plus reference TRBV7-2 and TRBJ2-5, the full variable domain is GAGVSQSPSNKVTEKGKDVELRCDPISGHTALYWYRQSLGQGLEFLIYFQGNSAPDKSGLPSDRFSAERTGGSVSTLTIQRTQQEDSAVYLCASSTGSQETQYFGPGTRLLVL.

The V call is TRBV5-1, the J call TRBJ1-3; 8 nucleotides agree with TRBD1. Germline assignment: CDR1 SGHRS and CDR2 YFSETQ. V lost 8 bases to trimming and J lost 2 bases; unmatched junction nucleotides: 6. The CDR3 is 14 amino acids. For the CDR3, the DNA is TGCGCCAGTTCCAGACAGGGGACTGGAAACACCATATATTTT. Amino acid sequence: CASSRQGTGNTIYF. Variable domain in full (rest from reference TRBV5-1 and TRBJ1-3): KAGVTQTPRYLIKTRGQQVTLSCSPISGHRSVSWYQQTPGQGLQFLFEYFSETQRNKGNFPGRFSGRQFSNSRSEMNVSTLELGDSALYLCASSRQGTGNTIYFGEGSWLTVV.

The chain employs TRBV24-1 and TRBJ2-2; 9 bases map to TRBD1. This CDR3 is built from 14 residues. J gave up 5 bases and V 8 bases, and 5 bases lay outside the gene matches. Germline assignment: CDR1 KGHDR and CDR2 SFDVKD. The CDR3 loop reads CATTGTGLTGELFF. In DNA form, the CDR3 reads TGTGCCACCACCGGGACAGGGTTGACCGGGGAGCTGTTTTTT.

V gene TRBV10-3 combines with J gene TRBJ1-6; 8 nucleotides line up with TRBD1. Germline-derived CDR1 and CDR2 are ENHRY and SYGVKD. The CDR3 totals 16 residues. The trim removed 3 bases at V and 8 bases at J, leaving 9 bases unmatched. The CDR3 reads CAISDSSTGEYSPLHF. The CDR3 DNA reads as TGTGCCATCAGTGATTCTTCGACAGGGGAGTATTCACCCCTCCACTTT.

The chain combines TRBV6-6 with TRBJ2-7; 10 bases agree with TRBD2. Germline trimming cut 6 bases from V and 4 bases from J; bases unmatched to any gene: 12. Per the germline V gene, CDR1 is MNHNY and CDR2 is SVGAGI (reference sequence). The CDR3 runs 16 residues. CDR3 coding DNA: TGTGCCAGCAGGATTTACGGAGCGGGAGGGGGGTACGAGCAGTACGTC. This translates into CASRIYGAGGGYEQYV.

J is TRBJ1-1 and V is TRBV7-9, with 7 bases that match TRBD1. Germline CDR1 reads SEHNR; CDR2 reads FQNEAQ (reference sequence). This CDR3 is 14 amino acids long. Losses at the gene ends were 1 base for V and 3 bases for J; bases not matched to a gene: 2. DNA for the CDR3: TGTGCCAGCAGCTTAGGGCAGGGGGACACTGAAGCTTTCTTT. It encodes CASSLGQGDTEAFF.

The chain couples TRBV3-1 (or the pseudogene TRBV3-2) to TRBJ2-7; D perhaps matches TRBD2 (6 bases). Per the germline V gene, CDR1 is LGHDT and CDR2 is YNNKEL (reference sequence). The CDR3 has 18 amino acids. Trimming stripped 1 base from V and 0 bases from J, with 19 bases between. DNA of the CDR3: TGTGCCAGCAGCCAAGCGGGGGATTTCAGGGTTAGCTCCTACGAGCAGTACTTC. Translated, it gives CASSQAGDFRVSSYEQYF.

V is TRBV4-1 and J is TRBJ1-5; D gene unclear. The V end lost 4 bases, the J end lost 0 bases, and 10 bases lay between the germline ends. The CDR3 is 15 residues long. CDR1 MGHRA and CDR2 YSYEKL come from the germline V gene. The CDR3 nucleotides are TGCGCCAGCAGCCCTACACAGACTAGCAATCAGCCCCAGCATTTT. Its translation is CASSPTQTSNQPQHF.

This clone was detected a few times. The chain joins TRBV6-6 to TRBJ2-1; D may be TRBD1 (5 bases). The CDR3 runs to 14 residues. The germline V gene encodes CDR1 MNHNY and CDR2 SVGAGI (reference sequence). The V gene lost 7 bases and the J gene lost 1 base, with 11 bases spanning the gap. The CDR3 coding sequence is TGTGCCAGCAAAAAACAGGATTCCTACAATGAGCAGTTCTTC. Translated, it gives CASKKQDSYNEQFF.

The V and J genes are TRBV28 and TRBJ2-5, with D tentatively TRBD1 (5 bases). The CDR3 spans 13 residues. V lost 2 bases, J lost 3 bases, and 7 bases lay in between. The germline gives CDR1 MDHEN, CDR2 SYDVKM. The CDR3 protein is CASSLIREETQYF. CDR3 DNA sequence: TGTGCCAGCAGTTTAATCAGGGAAGAGACCCAGTACTTC.

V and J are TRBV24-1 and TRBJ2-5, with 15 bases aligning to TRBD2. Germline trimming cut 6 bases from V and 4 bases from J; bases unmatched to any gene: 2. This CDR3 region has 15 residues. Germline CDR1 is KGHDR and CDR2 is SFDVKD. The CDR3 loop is CATSLGLAGGETQYF. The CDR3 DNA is TGTGCCACCAGTTTGGGACTAGCGGGAGGAGAGACCCAGTACTTC.

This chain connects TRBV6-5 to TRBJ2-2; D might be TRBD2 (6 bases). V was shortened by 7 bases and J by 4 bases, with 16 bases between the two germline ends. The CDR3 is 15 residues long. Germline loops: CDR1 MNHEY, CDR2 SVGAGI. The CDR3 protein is CASKPGGWLTGELFF. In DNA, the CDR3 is TGTGCCAGCAAGCCCGGGGGATGGCTCACCGGGGAGCTGTTTTTT.

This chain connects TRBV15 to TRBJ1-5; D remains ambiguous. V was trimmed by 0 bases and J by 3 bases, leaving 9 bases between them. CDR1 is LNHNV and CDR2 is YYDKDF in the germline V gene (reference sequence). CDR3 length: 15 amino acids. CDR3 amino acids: CATSRDLAPNQPQHF. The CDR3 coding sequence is TGTGCCACCAGCAGAGATTTAGCCCCCAATCAGCCCCAGCATTTT.

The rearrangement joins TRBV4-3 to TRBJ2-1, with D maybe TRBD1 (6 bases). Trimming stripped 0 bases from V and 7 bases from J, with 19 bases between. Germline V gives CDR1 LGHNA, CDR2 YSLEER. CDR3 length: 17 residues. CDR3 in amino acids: CASSQDPRGSEWNEQFF. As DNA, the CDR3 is TGCGCCAGCAGCCAAGATCCGAGGGGGTCCGAGTGGAATGAGCAGTTCTTC.

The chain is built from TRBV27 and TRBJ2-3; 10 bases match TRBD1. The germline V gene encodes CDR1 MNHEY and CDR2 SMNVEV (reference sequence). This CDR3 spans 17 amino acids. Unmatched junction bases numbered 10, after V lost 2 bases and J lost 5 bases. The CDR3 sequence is CASSLEDRDRGKDTQYF. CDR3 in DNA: TGTGCCAGCAGTTTAGAGGACCGGGACAGGGGAAAAGATACGCAGTATTTT.

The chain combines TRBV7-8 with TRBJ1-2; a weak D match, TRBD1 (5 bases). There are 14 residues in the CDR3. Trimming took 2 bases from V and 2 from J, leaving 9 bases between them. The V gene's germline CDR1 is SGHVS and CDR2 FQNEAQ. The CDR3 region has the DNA TGTGCCAGCAGCTTATCAGGGCCCAACTATGGCTACACCTTC. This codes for CASSLSGPNYGYTF.

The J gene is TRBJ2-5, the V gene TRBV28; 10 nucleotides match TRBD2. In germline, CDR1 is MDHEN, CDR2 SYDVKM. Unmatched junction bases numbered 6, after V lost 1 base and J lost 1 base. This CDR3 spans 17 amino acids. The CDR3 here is CASSLSVTSGTQETQYF. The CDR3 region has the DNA TGTGCCAGCAGTTTATCGGTCACTAGCGGGACCCAAGAGACCCAGTACTTC.

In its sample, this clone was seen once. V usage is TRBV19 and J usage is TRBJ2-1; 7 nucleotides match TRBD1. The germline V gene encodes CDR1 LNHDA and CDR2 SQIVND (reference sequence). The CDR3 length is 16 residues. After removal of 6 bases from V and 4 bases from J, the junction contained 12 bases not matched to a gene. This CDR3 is CASSSHRDSEYNEQFF. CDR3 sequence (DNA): TGTGCCAGTAGCTCACACCGGGACAGCGAATACAATGAGCAGTTCTTC.

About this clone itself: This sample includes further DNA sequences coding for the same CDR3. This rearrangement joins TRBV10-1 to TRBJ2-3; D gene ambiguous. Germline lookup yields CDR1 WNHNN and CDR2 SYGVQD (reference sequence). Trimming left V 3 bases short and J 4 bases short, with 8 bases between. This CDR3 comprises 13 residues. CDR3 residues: CASSEGGADTQYF. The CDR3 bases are TGCGCCAGCAGTGAAGGCGGCGCAGATACGCAGTATTTT.

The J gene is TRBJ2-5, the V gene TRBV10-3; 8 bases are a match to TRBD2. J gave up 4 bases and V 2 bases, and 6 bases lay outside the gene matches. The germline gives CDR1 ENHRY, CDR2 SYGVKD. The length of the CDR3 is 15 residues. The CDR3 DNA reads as TGTGCCATCAGTGAGCCCGGGACTAGGGGAGAGACCCAGTACTTC. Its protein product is CAISEPGTRGETQYF.

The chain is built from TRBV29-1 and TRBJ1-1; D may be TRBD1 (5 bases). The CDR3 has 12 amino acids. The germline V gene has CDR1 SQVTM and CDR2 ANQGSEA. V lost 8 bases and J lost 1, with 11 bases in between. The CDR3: CSFGDRNTEAFF. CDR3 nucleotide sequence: TGCAGCTTCGGAGACAGGAACACTGAAGCTTTCTTT. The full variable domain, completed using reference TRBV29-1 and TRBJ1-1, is SAVISQKPSRDICQRGTSLTIQCQVDSQVTMMFWYRQQPGQSLTLIATANQGSEATYESGFVIDKFPISRPNLTFSTLTVSNMSPEDSSIYLCSFGDRNTEAFFGQGTRLTVV.

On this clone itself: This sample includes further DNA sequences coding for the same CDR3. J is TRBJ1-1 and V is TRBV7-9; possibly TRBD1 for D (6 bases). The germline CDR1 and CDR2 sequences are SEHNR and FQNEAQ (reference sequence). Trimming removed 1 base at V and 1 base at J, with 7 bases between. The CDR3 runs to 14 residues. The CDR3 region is CASSLGQANTEAFF. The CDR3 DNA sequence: TGTGCCAGCAGCTTAGGACAGGCGAACACTGAAGCTTTCTTT.

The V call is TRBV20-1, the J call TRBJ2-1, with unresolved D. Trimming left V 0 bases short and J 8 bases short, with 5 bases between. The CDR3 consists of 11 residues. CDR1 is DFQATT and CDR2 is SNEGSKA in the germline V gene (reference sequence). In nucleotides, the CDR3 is TGCAGTGCTAGAGAAGCGTATGAGCAGTTCTTC. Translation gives CSAREAYEQFF.